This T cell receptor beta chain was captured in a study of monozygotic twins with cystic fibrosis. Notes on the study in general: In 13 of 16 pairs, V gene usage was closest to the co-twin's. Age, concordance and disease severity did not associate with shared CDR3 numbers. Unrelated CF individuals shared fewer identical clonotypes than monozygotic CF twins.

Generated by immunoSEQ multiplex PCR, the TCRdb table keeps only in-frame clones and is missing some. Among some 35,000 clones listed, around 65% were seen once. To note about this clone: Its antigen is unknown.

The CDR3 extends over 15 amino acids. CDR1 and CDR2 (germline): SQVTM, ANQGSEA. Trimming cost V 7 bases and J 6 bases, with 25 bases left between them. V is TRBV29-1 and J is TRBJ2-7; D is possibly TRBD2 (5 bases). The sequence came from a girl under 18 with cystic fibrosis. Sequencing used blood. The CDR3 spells CSARVRLAVEIEQYF. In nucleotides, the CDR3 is TGCAGCGCGCGGGTCCGGCTGGCGGTTGAAATCGAGCAGTACTTC.